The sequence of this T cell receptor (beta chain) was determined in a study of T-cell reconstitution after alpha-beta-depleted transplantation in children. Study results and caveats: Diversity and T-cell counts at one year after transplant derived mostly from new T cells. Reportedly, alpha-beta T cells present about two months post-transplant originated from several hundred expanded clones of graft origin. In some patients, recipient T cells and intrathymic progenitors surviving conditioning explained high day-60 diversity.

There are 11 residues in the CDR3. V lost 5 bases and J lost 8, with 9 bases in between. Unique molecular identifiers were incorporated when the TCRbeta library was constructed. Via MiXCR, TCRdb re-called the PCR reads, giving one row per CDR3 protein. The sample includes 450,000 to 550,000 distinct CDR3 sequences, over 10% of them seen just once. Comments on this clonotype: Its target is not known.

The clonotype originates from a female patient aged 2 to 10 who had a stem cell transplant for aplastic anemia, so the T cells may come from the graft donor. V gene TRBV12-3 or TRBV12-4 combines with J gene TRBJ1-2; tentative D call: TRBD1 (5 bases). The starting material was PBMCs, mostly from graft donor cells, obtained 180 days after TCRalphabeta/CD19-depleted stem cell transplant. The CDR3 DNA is TGTGCCAGCAGTACGTGGGGCGGCTACACCTTC. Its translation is CASSTWGGYTF.